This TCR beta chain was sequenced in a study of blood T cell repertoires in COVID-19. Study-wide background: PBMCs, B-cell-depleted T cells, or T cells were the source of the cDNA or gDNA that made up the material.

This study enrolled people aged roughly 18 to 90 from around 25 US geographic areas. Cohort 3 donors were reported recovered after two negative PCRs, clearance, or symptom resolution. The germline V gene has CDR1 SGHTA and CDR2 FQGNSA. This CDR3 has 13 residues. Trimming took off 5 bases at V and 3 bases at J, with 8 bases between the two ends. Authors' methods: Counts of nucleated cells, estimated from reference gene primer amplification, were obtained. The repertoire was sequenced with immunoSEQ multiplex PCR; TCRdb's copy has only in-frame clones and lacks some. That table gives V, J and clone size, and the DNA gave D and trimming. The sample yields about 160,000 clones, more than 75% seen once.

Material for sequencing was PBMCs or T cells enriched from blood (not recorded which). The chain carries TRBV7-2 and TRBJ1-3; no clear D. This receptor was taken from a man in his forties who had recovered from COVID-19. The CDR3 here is CASSAGFGNTIYF. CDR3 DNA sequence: TGTGCCAGCAGCGCCGGTTTTGGAAACACCATATATTTT. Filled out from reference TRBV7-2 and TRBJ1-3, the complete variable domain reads GAGVSQSPSNKVTEKGKDVELRCDPISGHTALYWYRQSLGQGLEFLIYFQGNSAPDKSGLPSDRFSAERTGGSVSTLTIQRTQQEDSAVYLCASSAGFGNTIYFGEGSWLTVV.